This record covers a single T cell receptor beta chain. After removal of 5 bases from V and 7 bases from J, the junction contained 6 bases not matched to a gene. The germline gives CDR1 DFQATT, CDR2 SNEGSKA (reference sequence). The CDR3 has 15 residues. RNA in amounts of 0.5 to 1 ug was reverse transcribed with random hexamers. Amplification of TCR beta CDR3 spanned 54 Vbeta and 13 Jbeta via immunoSEQ multiplex PCR. TCRdb reprocessed the immunoSEQ multiplex PCR reads via MiXCR and lists one record per CDR3 protein. This table holds about 120,000 distinct CDR3 sequences, 80% to 95% found once. This specimen comes from a study of CD8 T cells in Susac syndrome.

Sequenced material: CD8+ T cells from PBMCs. The chain recombines TRBV20-1 with TRBJ2-1; 15 bases align to TRBD2. This sequence was found in a human donor in good health. CDR3 protein: CSAPSGLAGGNEQFF. The CDR3 nucleotides are TGCAGTGCTCCCAGCGGACTAGCGGGGGGGAATGAGCAGTTCTTC.